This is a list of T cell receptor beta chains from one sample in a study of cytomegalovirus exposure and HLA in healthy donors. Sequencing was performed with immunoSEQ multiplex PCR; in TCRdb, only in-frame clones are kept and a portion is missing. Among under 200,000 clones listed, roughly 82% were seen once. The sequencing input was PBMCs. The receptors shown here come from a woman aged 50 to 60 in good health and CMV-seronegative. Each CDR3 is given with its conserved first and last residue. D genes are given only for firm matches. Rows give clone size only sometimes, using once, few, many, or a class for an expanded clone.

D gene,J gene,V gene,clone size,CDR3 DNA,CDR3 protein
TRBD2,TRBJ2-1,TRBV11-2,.,TGTGCCAGCAGCTCTAGGCTAGGACGGCTCAGCGGGGTCAATGAGCAGTTCTTC,CASSSRLGRLSGVNEQFF
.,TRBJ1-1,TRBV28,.,TGTGCCAGCAGTTTAAAAGTAGGGCAGGGGAAGGACACTGAAGCTTTCTTT,CASSLKVGQGKDTEAFF
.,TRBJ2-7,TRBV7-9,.,TGTGCCAGCAGCCCCTGGGGGGAGACCTACGAGCAGTACTTC,CASSPWGETYEQYF
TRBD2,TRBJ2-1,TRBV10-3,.,TGTGCCATCAGTCCCTCTAGCGGGGAATCCTACAATGAGCAGTTCTTC,CAISPSSGESYNEQFF
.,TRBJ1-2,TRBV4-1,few,TGCGCCAGCAGCCCCATAGGGGGAGTCTATGGCTACACCTTC,CASSPIGGVYGYTF
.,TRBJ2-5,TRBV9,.,TGTGCCAGCAGCGTAGAATGGGGGGACTCGGGGACCCAGTACTTC,CASSVEWGDSGTQYF
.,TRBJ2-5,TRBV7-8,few,TGTGCCAGCAGCTTAGGCCAGTCCTACCAAGAGACCCAGTACTTC,CASSLGQSYQETQYF
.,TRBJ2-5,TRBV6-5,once,TGTGCCAGCGGACGGGACAACCAAGAGACCCAGTACTTC,CASGRDNQETQYF
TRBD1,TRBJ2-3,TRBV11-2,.,TGTGCCAGCAGCTTAAAGCCGGACAGGGCCACAGATACGCAGTATTTT,CASSLKPDRATDTQYF
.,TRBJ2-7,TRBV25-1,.,TGTGCCAGCAGTCCTCAGGGTGGAAGCTACGAGCAGTACTTC,CASSPQGGSYEQYF
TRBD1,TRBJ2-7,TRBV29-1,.,TGCAGCGTCGGACAGGGGGCTCACGAGCAGTACTTC,CSVGQGAHEQYF
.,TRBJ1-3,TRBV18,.,TGTGCCAGCTCAATGACCCGGGGGATGAGCTCTGGAAACACCATATATTTT,CASSMTRGMSSGNTIYF
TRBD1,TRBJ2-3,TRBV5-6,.,TGTGCCAGCAGCCACGCCGGGACAGGGATGAAAGATACGCAGTATTTT,CASSHAGTGMKDTQYF
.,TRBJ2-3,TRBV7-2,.,TGTGCCAGCAGCGCTTCGGGGGGCACAGATACGCAGTATTTT,CASSASGGTDTQYF
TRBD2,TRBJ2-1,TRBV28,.,TGTGCCAGCAGTCGCACCCAGGGCGGGGGGTACAATGAGCAGTTCTTC,CASSRTQGGGYNEQFF
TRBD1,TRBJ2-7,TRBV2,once,TGTGCCAGCCGGAGGGACAGGGCCAACGAGCAGTACTTC,CASRRDRANEQYF
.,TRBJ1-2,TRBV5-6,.,TGTGCCAGCAGCTTGGCACGGAGTTATGGCTACACCTTC,CASSLARSYGYTF
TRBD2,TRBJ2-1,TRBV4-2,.,TGTGCCAGCAGCCAAGATCAAAGCGGGAGGGCCCCCAATGAGCAGTTCTTC,CASSQDQSGRAPNEQFF
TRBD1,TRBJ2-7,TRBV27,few,TGTGCCAGCAGTTTCGACAGGGGAGCAAGAAGGGAGCAGTACTTC,CASSFDRGARREQYF
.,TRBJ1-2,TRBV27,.,TGTGCCAGCAGCCCTAGGGGGATCGGGGGCTACACCTTC,CASSPRGIGGYTF
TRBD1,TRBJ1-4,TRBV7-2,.,TGTGCCAGCAGCCAATACAGGGGAAACGAAAAACTGTTTTTT,CASSQYRGNEKLFF
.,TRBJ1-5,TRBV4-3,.,TGCGCCAGCAGCTCACGCGCGGCCAGCAATCAGCCCCAGCATTTT,CASSSRAASNQPQHF
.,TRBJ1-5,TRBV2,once,TGTGCCAGCAGTGTGGACAGAGGCAATCAGCCCCAGCATTTT,CASSVDRGNQPQHF
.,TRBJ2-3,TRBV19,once,TGTGCCACCAACGGGGGAGCGGGTGTGGGCACAGATACGCAGTATTTT,CATNGGAGVGTDTQYF
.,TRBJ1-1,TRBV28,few,TGTGCCAGCAGTTCCCTTCTGAGGGGGAGTAACACTGAAGCTTTCTTT,CASSSLLRGSNTEAFF
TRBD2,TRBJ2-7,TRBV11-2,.,TGTGCCAGCAGCGACACCCTAGCGGGAGCTGACGAGCAGTACTTC,CASSDTLAGADEQYF
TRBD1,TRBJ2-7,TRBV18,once,TGTGCCAGCTCCCCCACCGGGACAGGGGAGGGCGAGCAGTACTTC,CASSPTGTGEGEQYF
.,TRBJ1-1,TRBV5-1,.,TGCGCCAGCAGCGTAACAGGGCTGAACACTGAAGCTTTCTTT,CASSVTGLNTEAFF
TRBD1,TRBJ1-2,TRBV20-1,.,TGCAGTGCCGACAGGGTTAGTGGCTACACCTTC,CSADRVSGYTF
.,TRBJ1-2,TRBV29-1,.,TGCAGCGTTGAAGACGGGAACTATGGCTACACCTTC,CSVEDGNYGYTF
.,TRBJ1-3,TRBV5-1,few,TGCGCCAGCAGCTTGGTATATGGGGAGAGCTCTGGAAACACCATATATTTT,CASSLVYGESSGNTIYF
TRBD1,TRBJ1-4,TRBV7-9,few,TGTGCCAGCAGCTTAGCCCGGGGACAGGGGCTTAATGAAAAACTGTTTTTT,CASSLARGQGLNEKLFF
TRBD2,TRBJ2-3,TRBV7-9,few,TGTGCCAGCAGCTTAATAGCTAGCGGGAGGCGCACAGATACGCAGTATTTT,CASSLIASGRRTDTQYF
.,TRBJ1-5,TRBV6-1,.,TGTGCCAGCAGTGAATCCGTAGGGACTTATCAGCCCCAGCATTTT,CASSESVGTYQPQHF
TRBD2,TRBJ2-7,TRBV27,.,TGTGCCAGCAGTTTCTCGACTAGCGGGAACGAGCAGTACTTC,CASSFSTSGNEQYF
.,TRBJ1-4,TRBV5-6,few,TGTGCCAGCAGGCGTCGGGGAACTAATGAAAAACTGTTTTTT,CASRRRGTNEKLFF
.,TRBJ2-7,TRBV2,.,TGTGCCAGCAGTGGGGTAGTGGGCGTGGGCGAGCAGTACTTC,CASSGVVGVGEQYF
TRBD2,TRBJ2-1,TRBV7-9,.,TGTGCCAGCAGCTTTATCGGACTAGCGGAAGGCAATGAGCAGTTCTTC,CASSFIGLAEGNEQFF
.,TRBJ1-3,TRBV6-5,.,TGTGCCAGCTCTCCGGGGAGCTCTGGAAACACCATATATTTT,CASSPGSSGNTIYF
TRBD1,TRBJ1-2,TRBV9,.,TGTGCCAGCAGTCCGACAGGGGGGGATGGCTACACCTTC,CASSPTGGDGYTF
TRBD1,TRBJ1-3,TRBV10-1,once,TGCGCCAGCAGTGGCCCGACGACCGGGACAGATGGAAACACCATATATTTT,CASSGPTTGTDGNTIYF
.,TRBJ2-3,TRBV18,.,TGTGCCAGCTCCCCCGACAAGACGGGGGATACGCAGTATTTT,CASSPDKTGDTQYF
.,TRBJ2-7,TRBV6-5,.,TGTGCCAGCAGTTACCGCGCGACAGGTTCGCTTTACGAGCAGTACTTC,CASSYRATGSLYEQYF
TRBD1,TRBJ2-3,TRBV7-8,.,TGTGCCAGCAGATTACAGGGGTCAGATACGCAGTATTTT,CASRLQGSDTQYF
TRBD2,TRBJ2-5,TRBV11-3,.,TGTGCCAGCAGCCCCCGGTCCGCTAGCGGGAACCAAGAGACCCAGTACTTC,CASSPRSASGNQETQYF
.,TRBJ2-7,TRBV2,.,TGTGCCAGCCGGGAGAGATCGGACGAGCAGTACTTC,CASRERSDEQYF
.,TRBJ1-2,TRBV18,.,TGTGCCAGCTCACCACCAGTGAAGGACATGACCATTGGCTACACCTTC,CASSPPVKDMTIGYTF
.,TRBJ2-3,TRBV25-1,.,TGTGCCAGCTCAGACGGCACAGGGACAGATACGCAGTATTTT,CASSDGTGTDTQYF
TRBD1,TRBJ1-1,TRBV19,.,TGTGCCAGTAGACACGACAGGGGAACCACTGAAGCTTTCTTT,CASRHDRGTTEAFF
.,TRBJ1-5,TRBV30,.,TGTGCCTGGAGTGAGCCGGGGAAGGGGGATCAGCCCCAGCATTTT,CAWSEPGKGDQPQHF